Listed below are T cell receptor beta chains from one sample, sequenced in a study of T cell changes during pregnancy in multiple sclerosis. TCRdb's copy holds only in-frame clones and misses some; the assay was immunoSEQ multiplex PCR. The sample holds fewer than 40,000 clones, 85% to 90% seen once. The specimen was CD8+ T cells from peripheral blood mononuclear cells, collected after pregnancy. These receptors all come from a female donor with multiple sclerosis, enrolled in a pregnancy study. CDR3s include the opening cysteine and the closing phenylalanine or tryptophan. The order of the fields is V gene, J gene, clone size, D gene, CDR3 protein, CDR3 DNA. A D gene is named only where the DNA matches it firmly. For some rows the clone size is stated as once, few or many, or as a class when expanded; others skip it.

TRBV14	TRBJ1-2	-	TRBD1	CASSQGQGAHYGYTF	TGTGCCAGCAGCCAAGGACAGGGGGCCCACTATGGCTACACCTTC
TRBV11-2	TRBJ2-5	-	-	CASSLDAGRFMTQYF	TGTGCCAGCAGCTTAGATGCGGGACGCTTTATGACCCAGTACTTC
TRBV27	TRBJ2-7	-	-	CASSIQGGSHEQYF	TGTGCCAGCAGTATCCAGGGAGGTAGCCACGAGCAGTACTTC
TRBV25-1	TRBJ1-5	once	TRBD1	CASSGIRGNQPQHF	TGTGCCAGCAGTGGGATCAGGGGGAACCAGCCCCAGCATTTT
TRBV4-1	TRBJ1-1	few	-	CASSQVRGKAFF	TGCGCCAGCAGCCAAGTAAGGGGGAAAGCTTTCTTT
TRBV19	TRBJ1-5	-	-	CASSIVPQISNQPQHF	TGTGCCAGTAGTATAGTGCCACAGATCAGCAATCAGCCCCAGCATTTT
TRBV6-4	TRBJ2-3	-	TRBD2	CASSDGTSGTDTQYF	TGTGCCAGCAGCGATGGGACTAGCGGTACAGATACGCAGTATTTT
TRBV4-3	TRBJ2-5	-	-	CASSQGWGSQETQYF	TGCGCCAGCAGCCAAGGGTGGGGCAGCCAAGAGACCCAGTACTTC
TRBV27	TRBJ1-2	-	TRBD1	CASRLGTAYGYTF	TGTGCCAGCAGGTTAGGGACAGCCTATGGCTACACCTTC
TRBV4-3	TRBJ1-6	-	-	CASSQGMASPLHF	TGCGCCAGCAGCCAAGGAATGGCTTCACCCCTCCACTTT
TRBV7-8	TRBJ2-1	-	TRBD2	CASSPARTSGGANEQFF	TGTGCCAGCAGCCCGGCGCGGACTAGCGGGGGGGCAAATGAGCAGTTCTTC
TRBV6-4	TRBJ1-6	-	TRBD1	CASSPGTGGDSPLHF	TGTGCCAGCAGTCCCGGGACAGGGGGCGATTCACCCCTCCACTTT
TRBV4-3	TRBJ2-2	-	-	CASSQDARTGELFF	TGCGCCAGCAGCCAAGATGCGAGAACCGGGGAGCTGTTTTTT
TRBV6-6	TRBJ2-7	-	-	CASSPFRAPDRPKF	TGTGCCAGCAGCCCCTTCAGGGCGCCGGATCGTCCGAAGTTC
TRBV11-2	TRBJ2-7	-	-	CASGRGGTYEQYF	TGTGCCAGCGGTCGTGGAGGGACCTACGAGCAGTACTTC
TRBV6-1	TRBJ1-6	-	-	CASSEGPLIHF	TGTGCCAGCAGTGAGGGGCCGCTGATCCACTTT
TRBV5-1	TRBJ2-7	-	-	CASSFRGYEQYF	TGCGCCAGCAGCTTCCGGGGCTACGAGCAGTACTTC
TRBV4-3	TRBJ2-7	-	-	CASSRGLITYEQYF	TGCGCCAGCAGCCGCGGACTCATAACCTACGAGCAGTACTTC
TRBV5-6	TRBJ2-3	once	-	CASSFAGLGTDTQYF	TGTGCCAGCAGCTTCGCGGGGCTGGGCACAGATACGCAGTATTTT
TRBV14	TRBJ2-3	-	-	CASSPPVPSTDTQYF	TGTGCCAGCAGCCCTCCGGTACCGAGCACAGATACGCAGTATTTT
TRBV6-4	TRBJ2-2	-	-	CASSATGVGELFF	TGTGCCAGCAGTGCGACAGGCGTCGGGGAGCTGTTTTTT
TRBV9	TRBJ2-3	-	-	CASSPPGGSEHTQYF	TGTGCCAGCAGCCCCCCGGGGGGCTCTGAACATACGCAGTATTTT
TRBV4-3	TRBJ1-3	-	-	CASSQDSAAGSTIYF	TGCGCCAGCAGCCAAGATTCGGCGGCGGGATCCACCATATATTTT
TRBV7-9	TRBJ2-3	-	TRBD1	CASSLVGGPADTQYF	TGTGCCAGCAGCTTAGTAGGGGGCCCCGCGGATACGCAGTATTTT
TRBV4-3	TRBJ1-1	-	TRBD1	CASSHAGTGAAEAFF	TGCGCCAGCAGCCACGCCGGGACAGGGGCCGCTGAAGCTTTCTTT
TRBV5-5	TRBJ2-1	-	TRBD2	CASSPAVSGADNEQFF	TGTGCCAGCAGCCCTGCCGTTAGCGGGGCGGACAATGAGCAGTTCTTC
TRBV27	TRBJ2-5	-	-	CASSEEGETQYF	TGTGCCAGCAGTGAGGAGGGAGAGACCCAGTACTTC
TRBV6-7	TRBJ1-2	-	-	CASSRRGSYGYTF	TGTGCCAGCAGTAGGCGGGGATCCTATGGCTACACCTTC
TRBV19	TRBJ2-1	-	TRBD2	CASARGGDNEQFF	TGTGCCAGTGCCCGGGGGGGGGACAATGAGCAGTTCTTC
TRBV7-2	TRBJ2-5	-	-	CASSLRVGVDVETQYF	TGTGCCAGCAGCCTGCGTGTCGGGGTCGATGTGGAGACCCAGTACTTC
TRBV11-2	TRBJ2-3	-	-	CASSPSTDTQYF	TGTGCCAGCAGCCCGAGCACAGATACGCAGTATTTT
TRBV7-8	TRBJ1-4	-	-	CASSSYRFREVREKLFF	TGTGCCAGCAGCTCATATCGTTTCAGGGAGGTTCGTGAAAAACTGTTTTTT
TRBV11-2	TRBJ1-1	-	-	CASSFDGANTEAFF	TGTGCCAGCAGCTTCGACGGAGCCAACACTGAAGCTTTCTTT
TRBV5-1	TRBJ2-1	-	-	CASSLEAANEQFF	TGCGCCAGCAGCTTGGAGGCGGCGAATGAGCAGTTCTTC
TRBV4-3	TRBJ2-3	-	TRBD2	CASSQDSWASGGPGGTDTQYF	TGCGCCAGCAGCCAAGATTCTTGGGCTAGCGGGGGCCCTGGGGGCACAGATACGCAGTATTTT
TRBV9	TRBJ2-7	-	-	CASSSDSRGLYF	TGTGCCAGCAGCTCGGACAGTCGAGGGTTGTACTTC
TRBV5-4	TRBJ2-5	once	-	CASSPWGIQGQETQYF	TGTGCCAGCAGCCCCTGGGGCATACAGGGCCAAGAGACCCAGTACTTC
TRBV9	TRBJ2-7	-	TRBD2	CASSAAPGEGNEQYF	TGTGCCAGCAGCGCAGCCCCGGGGGAGGGCAACGAGCAGTACTTC
TRBV6-5	TRBJ2-7	-	-	CASSTTAGVSYEQYF	TGTGCCAGCAGCACTACGGCAGGGGTATCCTACGAGCAGTACTTC
TRBV19	TRBJ1-1	-	TRBD1	CASSIGTGGTEAFF	TGTGCCAGTAGTATAGGGACAGGGGGCACTGAAGCTTTCTTT